Listed below are T cell receptor beta chains from one sample, sequenced in a study of blood T cell repertoires in COVID-19. TCRdb's copy holds only in-frame clones and misses some; the assay was immunoSEQ multiplex PCR. The data contain about 100,000 clones, just under 80% of them seen just once; the ten biggest clones take up 9.5% to 13%. Sequencing input: peripheral blood. These receptors were obtained from a woman aged 70 to 79 with acute or convalescent COVID-19. CDR3s include the opening cysteine and the closing phenylalanine or tryptophan. Each record gives: CDR3 DNA, CDR3 protein, clone size, V gene, CDR3 length, D gene, J gene. A D gene is named only where the DNA matches it firmly. Expanded clones get a size class; other rows say once, few or many, or leave the size out.

CDR3 DNA: TGTGCCAGTAACTCCGGGAGGGGCACTGAAGCTTTCTTT; CDR3 protein: CASNSGRGTEAFF; clone size: NA; V gene: TRBV19; CDR3 length: 13; D gene: NA; J gene: TRBJ1-1
CDR3 DNA: TGTGCCAGCAGCCTCTTATGGCTCAACTTT; CDR3 protein: CASSLLWLNF; clone size: NA; V gene: TRBV28; CDR3 length: 10; D gene: NA; J gene: TRBJ1-4
CDR3 DNA: TGCAGTGCTAGTCTACTACAAAACAATGAGCAGTTCTTC; CDR3 protein: CSASLLQNNEQFF; clone size: NA; V gene: TRBV20-1; CDR3 length: 13; D gene: NA; J gene: TRBJ2-1
CDR3 DNA: TGTGCCAGCAGCTTCTCGGAGACCCAGTACTTC; CDR3 protein: CASSFSETQYF; clone size: NA; V gene: TRBV7-2; CDR3 length: 11; D gene: NA; J gene: TRBJ2-5
CDR3 DNA: TGTGCCAGCAGTTCTAATTTCGGGTCCGGGGAGCAGTTCTTC; CDR3 protein: CASSSNFGSGEQFF; clone size: NA; V gene: TRBV7-7; CDR3 length: 14; D gene: NA; J gene: TRBJ2-1
CDR3 DNA: TGTGCCAGCAGTTTAGGGGGGCCCACTGAAGCTTTCTTT; CDR3 protein: CASSLGGPTEAFF; clone size: once; V gene: TRBV12-3/TRBV12-4; CDR3 length: 13; D gene: NA; J gene: TRBJ1-1
CDR3 DNA: TGTGCCAGCTCGATGGACAGGGTTTGGAACACTGAAGCTTTCTTT; CDR3 protein: CASSMDRVWNTEAFF; clone size: NA; V gene: TRBV18; CDR3 length: 15; D gene: TRBD1; J gene: TRBJ1-1
CDR3 DNA: TGTGCCAGCAGTGACCACGTTAGCGGAGACCAAGAGACCCAGTACTTC; CDR3 protein: CASSDHVSGDQETQYF; clone size: few; V gene: TRBV6-2/TRBV6-3; CDR3 length: 16; D gene: NA; J gene: TRBJ2-5
CDR3 DNA: TGCGCCAGCAGTTTCGAGGAGGGGTTCGGTGAAGCTTTCTTT; CDR3 protein: CASSFEEGFGEAFF; clone size: NA; V gene: TRBV5-1; CDR3 length: 14; D gene: NA; J gene: TRBJ1-1
CDR3 DNA: TGTGCCAGCAGTCCCGGGACTAGCAGGAATGAGCAGTTCTTC; CDR3 protein: CASSPGTSRNEQFF; clone size: NA; V gene: TRBV2; CDR3 length: 14; D gene: TRBD2; J gene: TRBJ2-1
CDR3 DNA: TGTGCCATCAGTGAGTCGGGACAGGGGAACGAGCAGTACTTC; CDR3 protein: CAISESGQGNEQYF; clone size: NA; V gene: TRBV10-3; CDR3 length: 14; D gene: TRBD1; J gene: TRBJ2-7
CDR3 DNA: TGTGCCATCAGTGTGTCAGGGGAATCTAGGGGCTACACCTTC; CDR3 protein: CAISVSGESRGYTF; clone size: NA; V gene: TRBV10-3; CDR3 length: 14; D gene: NA; J gene: TRBJ1-2
CDR3 DNA: TGTGCCAGCAGCCAAGTCTACAGGGCCGGATTAGGCTACACCTTC; CDR3 protein: CASSQVYRAGLGYTF; clone size: NA; V gene: TRBV3-1/TRBV3-2; CDR3 length: 15; D gene: NA; J gene: TRBJ1-2
CDR3 DNA: TGTGCCAGCAGTGCAGGGGGCACTGAAGCTTTCTTT; CDR3 protein: CASSAGGTEAFF; clone size: NA; V gene: TRBV2; CDR3 length: 12; D gene: TRBD1; J gene: TRBJ1-1
CDR3 DNA: TGTGCCAGCACGAGCACCGGGGAGCTGTTTTTT; CDR3 protein: CASTSTGELFF; clone size: few; V gene: TRBV2; CDR3 length: 11; D gene: NA; J gene: TRBJ2-2
CDR3 DNA: TGCGCCAGCAGCCAAGACGCAGCGTTCTCTGGAAACACCATATATTTT; CDR3 protein: CASSQDAAFSGNTIYF; clone size: NA; V gene: TRBV4-3; CDR3 length: 16; D gene: NA; J gene: TRBJ1-3
CDR3 DNA: TGTGCCAGCAGTCTCTTCGACAGGGACCACGAGCAGTACTTC; CDR3 protein: CASSLFDRDHEQYF; clone size: NA; V gene: TRBV6-5; CDR3 length: 14; D gene: TRBD1; J gene: TRBJ2-7
CDR3 DNA: TGTGCCAGTAGTAGGGTCGGGAGGGAGACCCAGTACTTC; CDR3 protein: CASSRVGRETQYF; clone size: NA; V gene: TRBV19; CDR3 length: 13; D gene: TRBD2; J gene: TRBJ2-5
CDR3 DNA: TGCAGTGCTAGTGGAGGGAGCACTGAAGCTTTCTTT; CDR3 protein: CSASGGSTEAFF; clone size: NA; V gene: TRBV20-1; CDR3 length: 12; D gene: NA; J gene: TRBJ1-1
CDR3 DNA: TGTGCCAGTAGTAGAGACAGGGAAGATAATTCACCCCTCCACTTT; CDR3 protein: CASSRDREDNSPLHF; clone size: NA; V gene: TRBV19; CDR3 length: 15; D gene: TRBD1; J gene: TRBJ1-6
CDR3 DNA: TGCGCCAGCAGCGGGGGACTAGCGGTTCTCAATGAGCAGTTCTTC; CDR3 protein: CASSGGLAVLNEQFF; clone size: NA; V gene: TRBV5-1; CDR3 length: 15; D gene: TRBD2; J gene: TRBJ2-1
CDR3 DNA: TGCAGCGTTGAAAGTCAGGGGAACACTGAAGCTTTCTTT; CDR3 protein: CSVESQGNTEAFF; clone size: NA; V gene: TRBV29-1; CDR3 length: 13; D gene: NA; J gene: TRBJ1-1
CDR3 DNA: TGTGCCAGCAGCTTAGATTCAGAAAATGAAAAACTGTTTTTT; CDR3 protein: CASSLDSENEKLFF; clone size: once; V gene: TRBV11-3; CDR3 length: 14; D gene: NA; J gene: TRBJ1-4
CDR3 DNA: TGTGCCAGCACCGTTGGACAGGGCTATCAGCCCCAGCATTTT; CDR3 protein: CASTVGQGYQPQHF; clone size: NA; V gene: TRBV5-8; CDR3 length: 14; D gene: TRBD1; J gene: TRBJ1-5
CDR3 DNA: TGCGCCAGCAGCTTGATCGCTAGCGGGGGGGCGGTCAATGAGCAGTTCTTC; CDR3 protein: CASSLIASGGAVNEQFF; clone size: once; V gene: TRBV5-1; CDR3 length: 17; D gene: TRBD2; J gene: TRBJ2-1
CDR3 DNA: TGTGCCATCAGTGGGCGGGGGCGTGGCACAGATACGCAGTATTTT; CDR3 protein: CAISGRGRGTDTQYF; clone size: few; V gene: TRBV10-3; CDR3 length: 15; D gene: NA; J gene: TRBJ2-3
CDR3 DNA: TGTGCCAGCAGCGTAGGTCCGGGCACTGAAGCTTTCTTT; CDR3 protein: CASSVGPGTEAFF; clone size: NA; V gene: TRBV9; CDR3 length: 13; D gene: NA; J gene: TRBJ1-1
CDR3 DNA: TGTGCCAGCTCACCTGTCGACAAACAGGGAACAGCTTTCTTT; CDR3 protein: CASSPVDKQGTAFF; clone size: few; V gene: TRBV18; CDR3 length: 14; D gene: NA; J gene: TRBJ1-1
CDR3 DNA: TGTGCCATCTCGGGACAGATTACTGGAAACACCATATATTTT; CDR3 protein: CAISGQITGNTIYF; clone size: NA; V gene: TRBV10-3; CDR3 length: 14; D gene: TRBD1; J gene: TRBJ1-3
CDR3 DNA: TGTGCCAGTTCCCAGGGGAAGAACACTGAAGCTTTCTTT; CDR3 protein: CASSQGKNTEAFF; clone size: NA; V gene: TRBV19; CDR3 length: 13; D gene: NA; J gene: TRBJ1-1
CDR3 DNA: TGTGCCAGCTCACCACCGCCCGAGGTCCAAGAGACCCAGTACTTC; CDR3 protein: CASSPPPEVQETQYF; clone size: NA; V gene: TRBV18; CDR3 length: 15; D gene: NA; J gene: TRBJ2-5
CDR3 DNA: TGTGCCATCAGTGACACCCCAATTCGTTCTACGCCAACTAATGAAAAACTGTTTTTT; CDR3 protein: CAISDTPIRSTPTNEKLFF; clone size: NA; V gene: TRBV10-3; CDR3 length: 19; D gene: NA; J gene: TRBJ1-4
CDR3 DNA: TGTGCCAGCAGCTCCAGGGAAGGCTACGAGCAGTACTTC; CDR3 protein: CASSSREGYEQYF; clone size: NA; V gene: TRBV6-6; CDR3 length: 13; D gene: NA; J gene: TRBJ2-7
CDR3 DNA: TGTGCCATCAGTGAGGCCCGGGACACCGCTGGCACTGAAGCTTTCTTT; CDR3 protein: CAISEARDTAGTEAFF; clone size: NA; V gene: TRBV10-3; CDR3 length: 16; D gene: NA; J gene: TRBJ1-1
CDR3 DNA: TGTGCCAGCAGCTTATCGGCCGGCGGGGGGACCCAGTACTTC; CDR3 protein: CASSLSAGGGTQYF; clone size: NA; V gene: TRBV7-3; CDR3 length: 14; D gene: TRBD2; J gene: TRBJ2-5
CDR3 DNA: TGTGCCAGCAGTTCCAACAAGAACACTGAAGCTTTCTTT; CDR3 protein: CASSSNKNTEAFF; clone size: NA; V gene: TRBV12-3/TRBV12-4; CDR3 length: 13; D gene: NA; J gene: TRBJ1-1
CDR3 DNA: TGTGCCAGCAGGGACAGAGCGAATGAAAAACTGTTTTTT; CDR3 protein: CASRDRANEKLFF; clone size: NA; V gene: TRBV6-5; CDR3 length: 13; D gene: NA; J gene: TRBJ1-4
CDR3 DNA: TGTGCCAGCAAGGCGGACAGGGGGCGGGAAAAACTGTTTTTT; CDR3 protein: CASKADRGREKLFF; clone size: NA; V gene: TRBV2; CDR3 length: 14; D gene: TRBD1; J gene: TRBJ1-4
CDR3 DNA: TGTGCCAGCAGTTACTCGACAGGCTCCATGGCGGAGACCCAGTACTTC; CDR3 protein: CASSYSTGSMAETQYF; clone size: NA; V gene: TRBV6-2/TRBV6-3; CDR3 length: 16; D gene: NA; J gene: TRBJ2-5
CDR3 DNA: TGCGCCAGCAGACTAGCGGGGGACAGCTCCTACGAGCAGTACTTC; CDR3 protein: CASRLAGDSSYEQYF; clone size: NA; V gene: TRBV10-2; CDR3 length: 15; D gene: TRBD2; J gene: TRBJ2-7
CDR3 DNA: TGCAGCGTTGAAGTTACAGGGAGTGAAGCTTTCTTT; CDR3 protein: CSVEVTGSEAFF; clone size: NA; V gene: TRBV29-1; CDR3 length: 12; D gene: NA; J gene: TRBJ1-1
CDR3 DNA: TGTGCCAGCAGCTTCCTCTCCTCGAACACTGAAGCTTTCTTT; CDR3 protein: CASSFLSSNTEAFF; clone size: NA; V gene: TRBV5-6; CDR3 length: 14; D gene: NA; J gene: TRBJ1-1
CDR3 DNA: TGTGCCAGCAGCCTCAGACAGGGGAGGTCAGAGACCCAGTACTTC; CDR3 protein: CASSLRQGRSETQYF; clone size: NA; V gene: TRBV2; CDR3 length: 15; D gene: TRBD1; J gene: TRBJ2-5
CDR3 DNA: TGTGCCAGCAGCCACGACCTGGGACAGGGGAGAGGCTACACCTTC; CDR3 protein: CASSHDLGQGRGYTF; clone size: NA; V gene: TRBV2; CDR3 length: 15; D gene: TRBD1; J gene: TRBJ1-2
CDR3 DNA: TGTGCCAGCCGGACAGGGACGGGGAATGGCTACACCTTC; CDR3 protein: CASRTGTGNGYTF; clone size: few; V gene: TRBV18; CDR3 length: 13; D gene: TRBD1; J gene: TRBJ1-2
CDR3 DNA: TGTGCCAGCAGCCCAGGACTAGAGGGGGATACGCAGTATTTT; CDR3 protein: CASSPGLEGDTQYF; clone size: NA; V gene: TRBV7-2; CDR3 length: 14; D gene: TRBD2; J gene: TRBJ2-3
CDR3 DNA: TGTGCCAGCGGGAAAGAGCAGGGGACAGATACGCAGTATTTT; CDR3 protein: CASGKEQGTDTQYF; clone size: NA; V gene: TRBV6-1; CDR3 length: 14; D gene: NA; J gene: TRBJ2-3
CDR3 DNA: TGTGCTAGTGGTTTGGGGGCAGGATTTAGCAATCAGCCCCAGCATTTT; CDR3 protein: CASGLGAGFSNQPQHF; clone size: NA; V gene: TRBV12-5; CDR3 length: 16; D gene: NA; J gene: TRBJ1-5
CDR3 DNA: TGTGCCAGCAGCCCGGAACTAGAGATACTTTCAACTAATGAAAAACTGTTTTTT; CDR3 protein: CASSPELEILSTNEKLFF; clone size: few; V gene: TRBV4-2; CDR3 length: 18; D gene: NA; J gene: TRBJ1-4
CDR3 DNA: TGTGCCAGCAGCTTCTATGAACTCACAGATACGCAGTATTTT; CDR3 protein: CASSFYELTDTQYF; clone size: NA; V gene: TRBV5-4; CDR3 length: 14; D gene: NA; J gene: TRBJ2-3
CDR3 DNA: TGCGCCAGCAGCTCTGGGACAGGGGGCTACGAGCAGTACTTC; CDR3 protein: CASSSGTGGYEQYF; clone size: once; V gene: TRBV5-1; CDR3 length: 14; D gene: TRBD1; J gene: TRBJ2-7
CDR3 DNA: TGTGCCAGTAGTCCTTCCTCCGGGACAGGGGGCGGTGGCTACACCTTC; CDR3 protein: CASSPSSGTGGGGYTF; clone size: NA; V gene: TRBV19; CDR3 length: 16; D gene: TRBD1; J gene: TRBJ1-2
CDR3 DNA: TGTGCCATCACTGACAACAATCAGCCCCAGCATTTT; CDR3 protein: CAITDNNQPQHF; clone size: NA; V gene: TRBV10-3; CDR3 length: 12; D gene: NA; J gene: TRBJ1-5